This TCR beta chain came from a study of blood T cell repertoires in COVID-19 (dated by TCRdb to 2018 to 2020). For the wider study: Collaborator samples came from the United States, Italy and Spain and covered acute and convalescent phases of COVID-19. The prospective study material was composed of cDNA or gDNA derived from T cells, B-cell-depleted T cells, or PBMCs. The dataset comprised deeply sampled blood TCRbeta repertoires from subjects exposed to, actively infected with, or recovered from COVID-19. The repertoires were released in a freely available public database meant as a resource for research on the immune response to SARS-CoV-2. Samples were obtained from the ongoing ImmuneRACE study (first 160 participants) and from 950 to 1,500 subjects provided by 6 global collaborators. Nearly every sample came with metadata listing a de-identified subject ID, COVID-19 status, age in years and sex. Where available, HLA class I and class II types were taken from metadata supplied by the sample provider and were not determined by assay-based typing. The research as a whole found: Clinical and demographic metadata were provided uncurated, with the amount varying by source and participant.

Ends trimmed: V by 5 bases, J by 5 bases; bases unmatched to a gene: 3. The CDR3 holds 13 amino acids from the cysteine to the phenylalanine. Only the CDR3 region is kept as DNA, spanning 39 bases read in frame from base 1. For CDR1 and CDR2, the germline V gene (reference sequence) lists LNHDA and SQIVND. The immunoSEQ Assay, a bias-controlled multiplex PCR, was used to amplify TCRbeta CDR3 regions from genomic DNA. In the original analysis: Within the assay, amplification of reference gene primers was used to estimate how many nucleated cells each sample contained. To quantify the absolute abundance of each unique TCRbeta CDR3 rearrangement, sequence reads were collapsed and filtered. For each sample, productive Simpson clonality was calculated as the square root of Simpson's diversity index across productive rearrangements. The clones in this table, taken by TCRdb from immuneACCESS, are in-frame only. Not every clone is retained; where verified, under half of the shortfall comes from an unresolved V gene, and the cause of the rest is unknown. V and J calls and clone size are copied from that table; D and trimming were computed from the DNA. Across this sample there are about 210,000 clones, with around 80% seen only once. Roughly 2.9% of the sample is taken by the ten largest.

About this clone: Its target antigen remains unknown. No qualities accompany the bases; no much larger clone lies one base away.

The collaborating institutions used their own protocols to collect whole blood in K2EDTA tubes. For TCRbeta analysis, collaborator samples were shipped as frozen whole blood, as isolated PBMCs, or as DNA extracted from either sample type. The clonotype comes from a man in his fifties or sixties with active or convalescent COVID-19. Sequencing used peripheral blood. The chain joins TRBV19 to TRBJ1-5, with 7 junctional bases fitting TRBD1. CDR3 loop: CASSFTGDQPQHF. The DNA reads as follows: TGTGCCAGTAGTTTTACAGGGGATCAGCCCCAGCATTTT.